The 19 T cell receptor beta chains reported below all come from one sample, sequenced in a study of shared clonotypes between healthy human individuals. The protocol was immunoSEQ multiplex PCR, while the TCRdb copy is restricted to in-frame clones and leaves out a portion. This sample has approximately 1.4 million clones, with around 98% found just once. The material sequenced was naive CD4+ T cells sorted from blood. Subset: CD45RA+ positively selected. These receptors all come from a man between 25 and 39 years old in good health.

The rearrangement links TRBV30 to TRBJ1-1; D gene unclear. Germline CDR1 is GTSNPN and CDR2 is SVGIG (reference sequence). This CDR3 is 13 amino acids long. V was pared by 0 bases and J by 1 base, with 6 bases between. CDR3 in amino acids: CAWSVGSNTEAFF. The DNA of the CDR3 is TGTGCCTGGAGTGTGGGATCGAACACTGAAGCTTTCTTT.

The V gene is TRBV13, the J gene TRBJ2-7, with D possibly matching TRBD2 (5 bases). Between the trimmed V and J ends, which lost 3 bases and 2 bases, there was a span of 8 bases. The CDR3 is made up of 13 amino acids. CDR1 and CDR2 from the germline V gene are PRHDT and FYEKMQ (reference sequence). CDR3 bases: TGTGCCAGCAGCTTCCGGGGTACCTACGAGCAGTACTTC. This codes for CASSFRGTYEQYF.

This clone was seen just once. The chain couples TRBV7-5 to TRBJ2-7. TRBV7-5 is flagged as a pseudogene. The CDR3 is 14 amino acids. This CDR3 is CVRSHRGHRYEQYF. For the CDR3, the DNA is TGTGTCAGAAGCCACCGGGGCCACCGCTACGAGCAGTACTTC.

The chain combines TRBV5-1 with TRBJ2-7, with D possibly called TRBD1 or TRBD2 (5 bases each). Germline V lookup: CDR1 SGHRS, CDR2 YFSETQ. The CDR3 is made up of 12 amino acids. V lost 4 bases to trimming and J lost 6 bases, with 11 bases between them. CDR3 region: CASSPPGSEQYF. CDR3 nucleotide sequence: TGCGCCAGCAGCCCCCCAGGGAGCGAGCAGTACTTC.

This chain connects TRBV18 to TRBJ1-5, with 8 bases identical to TRBD1. This CDR3 is 14 amino acids long. Germline V lookup: CDR1 KGHSH, CDR2 LQKENI. Trimming cost V 10 bases and J 4 bases; bases outside gene matches: 9. The CDR3 sequence: CATAGTGDNQPQHF. The CDR3 DNA reads TGTGCCACCGCCGGGACAGGCGATAATCAGCCCCAGCATTTT.

This chain joins TRBV6-4 and TRBJ1-1; 9 bases fit TRBD1. The CDR3 contains 16 residues. V shed 0 bases, J shed 8 bases, and the junction held 10 bases outside the gene matches. Germline V gene sequence: CDR1 MRHNA, CDR2 SNTAGT. The chain's CDR3 is CASSDSGTGLVAEAFF. CDR3 DNA sequence: TGTGCCAGCAGTGACTCCGGGACAGGGCTCGTAGCCGAAGCTTTCTTT.

This chain uses TRBV7-2 with TRBJ2-1, with D hard to call. Germline V gene lookup returns CDR1 SGHTA and CDR2 FQGNSA. This CDR3 contains 14 residues. V lost 2 bases and J 7 bases, leaving 12 bases between the germline ends. CDR3 sequence reads: CASSLSAARNEQFF. The CDR3, as DNA: TGTGCCAGCAGCTTATCGGCTGCCCGGAATGAGCAGTTCTTC.

The gene calls are TRBV10-1 and TRBJ2-3; 8 bases align to TRBD2. Germline CDR1 is WNHNN and CDR2 is SYGVQD (reference sequence). V gave up 2 bases and J gave up 0 bases; unmatched junction bases: 7. This CDR3 comprises 17 residues. The CDR3 spells CASSEQLAAASTDTQYF. Here the CDR3 DNA reads TGCGCCAGCAGTGAGCAACTAGCGGCTGCTAGCACAGATACGCAGTATTTT.

The CDR3 nucleotides read TGTGCCAGCAGGGGCGGGATCCCACTGTTCACCGGGGAGCTGTTTTTT. The encoded protein is CASRGGIPLFTGELFF. The chain is built from TRBV28 and TRBJ2-2; tentative D call: TRBD2 (6 bases). The CDR3 contains 16 residues. The germline CDR1 and CDR2 sequences are MDHEN and SYDVKM. The V and J ends lost 6 bases and 4 bases respectively, with 18 bases between them.

The V and J genes are TRBV10-3 and TRBJ2-3; D may match TRBD1 or TRBD2 (5 bases each). In germline, CDR1 is ENHRY, CDR2 SYGVKD. The germline V and J ends were trimmed by 6 bases and 5 bases, with 12 bases remaining between them. The CDR3 is 13 residues long. CDR3 residues: CAIRRDGKDTQYF. The CDR3, as DNA: TGTGCCATCAGACGGGACGGAAAAGATACGCAGTATTTT.

CDR3 region: CASSVEQGGNQPQHF. CDR3 nucleotide sequence: TGTGCCAGCAGTGTTGAACAGGGTGGCAATCAGCCCCAGCATTTT. This sequence joins TRBV2 and TRBJ1-5; possibly TRBD1 for D (6 bases). The CDR3 extends over 15 amino acids. Germline V CDR1 and CDR2: SNHLY, FYNNEI. Trimming pared 4 bases from V and 2 bases from J, leaving 12 bases between.

V usage is TRBV5-1 and J usage is TRBJ1-4; TRBD1 matches at 10 bases. V shed 4 bases and J 7 bases; nucleotides not matched to a gene: 10. Germline-derived CDR1 and CDR2 are SGHRS and YFSETQ. The CDR3 extends over 16 amino acids. CDR3 residues: CASSMAGTGVGEKLFF. DNA for the CDR3: TGCGCCAGCAGCATGGCCGGGACAGGGGTGGGTGAAAAACTGTTTTTT. Using reference TRBV5-1 and TRBJ1-4 for the parts outside the CDR3, the full variable domain is KAGVTQTPRYLIKTRGQQVTLSCSPISGHRSVSWYQQTPGQGLQFLFEYFSETQRNKGNFPGRFSGRQFSNSRSEMNVSTLELGDSALYLCASSMAGTGVGEKLFFGSGTQLSVL.

The chain is built from TRBV14 and TRBJ2-1, with D unresolved. Trimming removed 0 bases at V and 0 bases at J, with 6 bases between. Per germline, CDR1 SGHDN and CDR2 FVKESK. The CDR3 is 15 residues long. The CDR3 sequence: CASSQEHPSYNEQFF. As DNA, the CDR3 is TGTGCCAGCAGCCAAGAGCACCCCTCCTACAATGAGCAGTTCTTC.

Comments on this clone: Other DNA sequences of this sample code for an identical CDR3. The V gene is TRBV29-1, the J gene TRBJ2-7; 7 positions agree with TRBD1. This CDR3 spans 12 amino acids. Germline CDR1 and CDR2: SQVTM and ANQGSEA. V lost 6 bases to trimming and J lost 0 bases; unmatched junction nucleotides: 2. CDR3 sequence: CSVRTGSYEQYF. The CDR3 DNA reads TGCAGCGTGAGGACAGGCTCCTACGAGCAGTACTTC.

This chain links TRBV14 with TRBJ2-7; 7 bases are a match to TRBD2. Trimming removed 4 bases from V and 7 bases from J; junction bases left unmatched: 7. The CDR3 loop spans 13 amino acids. Germline CDR1 is SGHDN and CDR2 is FVKESK. This chain's CDR3 is CASSPRTRSEQYF. CDR3 coding DNA: TGTGCCAGCAGCCCCCGGACTAGAAGTGAGCAGTACTTC.

The V gene is TRBV7-9, the J gene TRBJ2-1; D gene ambiguous. V dropped 2 bases and J dropped 3 bases, with 8 bases sitting between them. CDR3 length: 14 residues. Per the germline V gene, CDR1 is SEHNR and CDR2 is FQNEAQ (reference sequence). Here the CDR3 DNA reads TGTGCCAGCAGCTTAAGTCGGAACTACAATGAGCAGTTCTTC. It yields the protein CASSLSRNYNEQFF.

The CDR3 loop is CASSMGVNYGYTF. In DNA form, the CDR3 reads TGTGCCAGCAGTATGGGGGTTAACTATGGCTACACCTTC. The chain recombines TRBV6-5 with TRBJ1-2; TRBD1 might be the D (5 bases). The CDR3 sequence is 13 residues long. Germline V gene sequence: CDR1 MNHEY, CDR2 SVGAGI. V lost 5 bases and J 1 base, leaving 8 bases between the germline ends.

Concerning this clone: Other nucleotide sequences in the sample specify the same CDR3. The V and J genes are TRBV5-1 and TRBJ2-7; a possible D gene is TRBD1 (6 bases). Deletions cut 0 bases from V and 4 bases from J, with 11 bases between. Germline lookup yields CDR1 SGHRS and CDR2 YFSETQ. CDR3 length: 14 residues. In DNA, the CDR3 is TGCGCCAGCAGCTTGGAACAGGGTTTGTACGAGCAGTACTTC. Protein product: CASSLEQGLYEQYF.

This chain joins TRBV27 and TRBJ2-7, with 14 nucleotides matching TRBD2. The V gene's germline CDR1 is MNHEY and CDR2 SMNVEV (reference sequence). The CDR3 covers 15 residues. V dropped 4 bases and J dropped 7; count of bases not matched to a gene: 6. The DNA for the CDR3 is TGTGCCAGCAGTTCGGGACTAGCGGGAGCGGTTGAGCAGTACTTC. It yields the protein CASSSGLAGAVEQYF.